This T cell receptor beta chain was sequenced in a study of Ad26.COV2.S vaccination and SARS-CoV-2 variants. TCRdb keeps only in-frame clones here, not all; method: immunoSEQ multiplex PCR. The sample includes approximately 350,000 clones, around nine tenths of them seen just once. Germline CDR1 reads MNHEY; CDR2 reads SVGEGT. Trimming took off 2 bases at V and 9 bases at J, with 23 bases between the two ends. This CDR3 spans 16 amino acids. The treatment was: roughly 20 received Ad26.COV2.S at low or high dose, single or two shots; five or six received placebo; per-sample allocation not given. Following the first vaccine or placebo injection, samples were taken on day 63.

Sequencing used peripheral blood, obtained in a trial of Ad26.COV2.S vaccine versus placebo. The rearrangement uses TRBV6-2 or TRBV6-3 and TRBJ2-7; D might be TRBD1 or TRBD2, each matching 5 bases. The TCR originated in a person aged 18-65 years who received the Ad26.COV2.S COVID-19 vaccine or a placebo. The CDR3 loop is CASSYRADPPAGGQYF. DNA for the CDR3: TGTGCCAGCAGTTACAGGGCCGACCCACCTGCTGGGGGGCAGTACTTC.